This T cell receptor beta chain was captured in a study of cytomegalovirus exposure and HLA in healthy donors. As concerns this clone: The antigen remains unidentified.

Study findings and constraints: Presence/absence analysis assumed near-uniform sequencing depth across donors.

PCR was performed using 60 Vbeta and 13 Jbeta primers. Assay used: immunoSEQ multiplex PCR; TCRdb lists only in-frame clones, some missing. The sample has 100,000 to 150,000 clones; more than 65% are singletons. This sequence originates from a woman aged 40-49 years in good health and CMV-seropositive. Material for sequencing was PBMCs.

The CDR3 coding sequence is TGTGCTATCAGTGGGCTAGCGGAAGAGACCCAGTACTTC. Encoded protein: CAISGLAEETQYF. J is TRBJ2-5 and V is TRBV30, with 7 bases matching TRBD2. Germline loops: CDR1 GTSNPN, CDR2 SVGIG (reference sequence). This CDR3 comprises 13 residues.